Below are 20 T cell receptor beta chains sequenced from a single sample in a study of T cell changes during pregnancy in multiple sclerosis. Sequenced by immunoSEQ multiplex PCR; TCRdb stores in-frame clones only, minus some. This repertoire shows about 81,000 clones, about 95% found once; its top ten account for 2.5%. The sample consisted of peripheral blood, taken in the third trimester of pregnancy. These receptors originate from a female donor with multiple sclerosis, enrolled in a pregnancy study.

This clone was found once. The genes are TRBV13 and TRBJ1-6; a possible D gene is TRBD1 (5 bases). Germline assignment: CDR1 PRHDT and CDR2 FYEKMQ (reference sequence). Trimming removed 2 bases at V and 8 bases at J, with 16 bases between. The CDR3 has 16 amino acids. Written as DNA, the CDR3 is TGTGCCAGCAGCTTAAGGTTGGGAGGGACGGATTCACCCCTCCACTTT. Its protein product is CASSLRLGGTDSPLHF.

V usage is TRBV30 and J usage is TRBJ1-2; a weak D match, TRBD1 (5 bases). The CDR3 is 13 amino acids. Germline V gene sequence: CDR1 GTSNPN, CDR2 SVGIG (reference sequence). Trimming removed 2 bases at V and 7 bases at J, with 14 bases between. CDR3 sequence reads: CAWSFQGRGGYTF. The CDR3 DNA reads as TGTGCCTGGAGTTTTCAGGGCCGAGGTGGCTACACCTTC.

V and J are TRBV2 and TRBJ2-7; TRBD2 matches 9 bases. The CDR3 covers 16 residues. V shed 0 bases, J shed 2 bases, and the junction held 5 bases outside the gene matches. Germline V gene data show CDR1 as SNHLY and CDR2 as FYNNEI. The DNA of the CDR3 is TGTGCCAGCAGTGAAGCGCAGGCTAGCGGGGCCTACGAGCAGTACTTC. Protein sequence: CASSEAQASGAYEQYF.

The CDR3 is CASSGGIMNTEAFF. The DNA for the CDR3 is TGTGCCAGTTCAGGGGGAATCATGAACACTGAAGCTTTCTTT. V and J are TRBV7-9 and TRBJ1-1, with TRBD1 matching 7 bases. Germline V gene data show CDR1 as SEHNR and CDR2 as FQNEAQ (reference sequence). The ends lost 9 bases at V and 0 bases at J; junction bases unmatched: 7. This CDR3 comprises 14 residues.

The chain employs TRBV6-5 and TRBJ2-1; D call uncertain. This CDR3 has 16 amino acids. V lost 0 bases to trimming and J lost 6 bases, with 15 bases between them. Germline V gene sequence: CDR1 MNHEY, CDR2 SVGAGI. CDR3 protein: CASSYSPLGDFNEQFF. DNA for the CDR3: TGTGCCAGCAGTTACTCGCCCCTGGGTGACTTCAATGAGCAGTTCTTC.

The V and J genes are TRBV18 and TRBJ2-3; tentatively, D is TRBD2 (5 bases). The CDR3 covers 12 residues. Germline V CDR1 and CDR2: KGHSH, LQKENI. Trimming removed 5 bases at V and 3 bases at J, with 6 bases between. CDR3 sequence (DNA): TGTGCCAGCTCAAGGAGGACAGATACGCAGTATTTT. Translating it yields CASSRRTDTQYF.

J is TRBJ1-4 and V is TRBV5-5, with 10 bases fitting TRBD1. This CDR3 is 15 amino acids long. With V trimmed by 3 bases and J by 7 bases, 6 bases remained unmatched. Per the germline V gene, CDR1 is SGHKS and CDR2 is YYEKEE (reference sequence). CDR3 residues: CASSSSGTGVEKLFF. CDR3 DNA sequence: TGTGCCAGCAGCTCCTCCGGGACAGGGGTTGAAAAACTGTTTTTT. The entire variable domain, with the rest obtained from reference TRBV5-5 and TRBJ1-4, is as follows: DAGVTQSPTHLIKTRGQQVTLRCSPISGHKSVSWYQQVLGQGPQFIFQYYEKEERGRGNFPDRFSARQFPNYSSELNVNALLLGDSALYLCASSSSGTGVEKLFFGSGTQLSVL.

The chain carries TRBV5-4 and TRBJ1-6, with TRBD1 matching 10 bases. The ends lost 3 bases at V and 0 bases at J; junction bases unmatched: 9. Germline-derived CDR1 and CDR2 are SGHNT and YYREEE (reference sequence). This CDR3 region has 19 residues. CDR3 protein: CASSSGWTGGSSYNSPLHF. CDR3 sequence (DNA): TGTGCCAGCAGCTCCGGATGGACAGGGGGAAGCTCCTATAATTCACCCCTCCACTTT.

This sequence joins TRBV7-3 and TRBJ2-3; D is perhaps TRBD2 (7 bases). The germline V gene has CDR1 SGHTA and CDR2 FQGTGA. V was cut by 5 bases and J by 6 bases, with 18 bases left in between. The CDR3 runs to 15 residues. The CDR3 protein is CASSGLDGGWDTQYF. The CDR3 nucleotides read TGTGCCAGCAGCGGACTAGACGGGGGCTGGGATACGCAGTATTTT.

The chain employs TRBV11-1 and TRBJ2-1; 9 nucleotides line up with TRBD2. CDR1 is SGHAT and CDR2 is FQDESV in the germline V gene (reference sequence). V lost 5 bases and J lost 3; bases outside the gene matches: 11. CDR3 length: 17 amino acids. CDR3 residues: CASSLFPTSGNYNEQFF. In DNA form, the CDR3 reads TGTGCCAGCAGCCTCTTTCCGACTAGCGGAAACTACAATGAGCAGTTCTTC. The variable domain in full, completed from reference TRBV11-1 and TRBJ2-1, reads EAEVAQSPRYKITEKSQAVAFWCDPISGHATLYWYRQILGQGPELLVQFQDESVVDDSQLPKDRFSAERLKGVDSTLKIQPAELGDSAMYLCASSLFPTSGNYNEQFFGPGTRLTVL.

The chain is built from TRBV10-3 and TRBJ1-1; a weak D match, TRBD1 (5 bases). The CDR3 has 15 residues. CDR1 is ENHRY and CDR2 is SYGVKD in the germline V gene. The germline V and J ends were trimmed by 4 bases and 0 bases, with 12 bases remaining between them. In DNA form, the CDR3 reads TGTGCCATCAGTGGGGGGAGGGGATTGAACACTGAAGCTTTCTTT. This translates into CAISGGRGLNTEAFF.

The chain recombines TRBV6-5 with TRBJ2-5; D is perhaps TRBD2 (5 bases). The V end was cut by 1 base, the J end by 7 bases, with 13 bases between. The CDR3 loop spans 14 amino acids. Germline V CDR1 and CDR2: MNHEY, SVGAGI. This chain's CDR3 is CASSYFWGDRTQYF. Here the CDR3 DNA reads TGTGCCAGCAGTTACTTTTGGGGAGACCGGACCCAGTACTTC.

This chain links TRBV27 with TRBJ2-3, with D possibly being TRBD2 (5 bases). The germline V gene has CDR1 MNHEY and CDR2 SMNVEV (reference sequence). The CDR3 extends over 14 amino acids. Deletions cut 5 bases from V and 1 base from J, with 10 bases between. As DNA, the CDR3 is TGTGCCAGCAGTCCCGCCGGGGGCACAGATACGCAGTATTTT. Translating it yields CASSPAGGTDTQYF.

The V gene is TRBV19, the J gene TRBJ1-5; 10 bases agree with TRBD1. Germline V gives CDR1 LNHDA, CDR2 SQIVND (reference sequence). V was clipped by 1 base and J by 5 bases; unmatched bases: 2. The CDR3 contains 15 residues. The CDR3 DNA follows: TGTGCCAGTAGTATAGTGGGGACAGGGGATCAGCCCCAGCATTTT. Encoded protein: CASSIVGTGDQPQHF. The variable domain in full, with the rest retrieved from reference TRBV19 and TRBJ1-5, is DGGITQSPKYLFRKEGQNVTLSCEQNLNHDAMYWYRQDPGQGLRLIYYSQIVNDFQKGDIAEGYSVSREKKESFPLTVTSAQKNPTAFYLCASSIVGTGDQPQHFGDGTRLSIL.

This rearrangement joins TRBV6-1 to TRBJ2-7, with 8 bases that match TRBD1. The germline V gene has CDR1 MNHNS and CDR2 SASEGT. V was clipped by 1 base and J by 2 bases; unmatched bases: 7. The CDR3 is 16 residues long. The CDR3 loop is CASSEVHWTGTYEQYF. DNA for the CDR3: TGTGCCAGCAGTGAAGTCCATTGGACAGGGACCTACGAGCAGTACTTC.

V is TRBV5-1 and J is TRBJ1-1, with D hard to call. Germline V gene lookup returns CDR1 SGHRS and CDR2 YFSETQ. The CDR3 contains 13 residues. Trimming left V 3 bases short and J 5 bases short, with 11 bases between. Written as DNA, the CDR3 is TGCGCCAGCAGCTGGGAGTTTGGGACTGAAGCTTTCTTT. Its translation: CASSWEFGTEAFF.

The CDR3 loop reads CASSLSRTEAFF. The CDR3 DNA reads as TGTGCCAGCAGTTTATCGAGGACTGAAGCTTTCTTT. The V gene is TRBV28, the J gene TRBJ1-1; no firm D call. Germline assignment: CDR1 MDHEN and CDR2 SYDVKM. This CDR3 has 12 amino acids. The V gene lost 1 base and the J gene lost 5 bases, with 5 bases spanning the gap.

V usage is TRBV29-1 and J usage is TRBJ2-3; D perhaps matches TRBD2 (5 bases). Trimming took off 1 base at V and 3 bases at J, with 17 bases between the two ends. CDR3 length: 16 amino acids. Germline-derived CDR1 and CDR2 are SQVTM and ANQGSEA. As DNA, the CDR3 is TGCAGCGTTGAAGGCGGAGGACTCCAACGGACAGATACGCAGTATTTT. This translates into CSVEGGGLQRTDTQYF.

The chain carries TRBV27 and TRBJ1-2; maybe TRBD1 (5 bases). Per the germline V gene, CDR1 is MNHEY and CDR2 is SMNVEV (reference sequence). The ends were cut back, 3 bases at V and 2 bases at J, with 10 bases in the middle. The CDR3 contains 14 residues. CDR3 sequence: CASSLGGPNYGYTF. DNA of the CDR3: TGTGCCAGCAGTTTGGGGGGACCGAACTATGGCTACACCTTC.

The V and J genes are TRBV11-3 and TRBJ2-7, with D unclear. Deletions cut 3 bases from V and 2 bases from J, with 5 bases between. CDR3 length: 12 amino acids. Looked up from germline, CDR1 is SGHNT and CDR2 is YENEEA. The CDR3 loop reads CASSFNTYEQYF. As DNA, the CDR3 is TGTGCCAGCAGCTTTAACACCTACGAGCAGTACTTC.